This is a list of T cell receptor beta chains from one sample in a study of CD8 T cells in ankylosing spondylitis. TCRdb analysed the 5' RACE reads with MiXCR anew, one entry per CDR3 protein. The repertoire holds 400,000 or so distinct CDR3 sequences, with about 24% as singletons. The sequenced material came from blood, either unsorted or a sorted T cell fraction (not recorded which). The receptors here all came from a male donor with ankylosing spondylitis. Both conserved end residues are part of each CDR3. D genes are given only for firm matches. Expanded clones get a size class; other rows say once, few or many, or leave the size out.

NA	TRBV7-2	few	TRBJ2-1	CASSLPPGMGYNEQFF	TGTGCCAGCAGCTTGCCGCCAGGCATGGGATACAATGAGCAGTTCTTC
NA	TRBV5-1	NA	TRBJ1-3	CASSFAQGLGNTIYF	TGCGCCAGCAGCTTCGCGCAGGGTTTGGGAAACACCATATATTTT
NA	TRBV7-8	NA	TRBJ2-5	CASSTGPQSTQETQYF	TGTGCCAGCAGTACCGGGCCCCAAAGTACCCAAGAGACCCAGTACTTC
NA	TRBV7-2	NA	TRBJ1-2	CASSLRSPIVGYTF	TGTGCCAGCAGCTTAAGAAGTCCCATTGTTGGCTACACCTTC
NA	TRBV12-3/TRBV12-4	NA	TRBJ2-3	CASTGGALSTDTQYF	TGTGCCAGCACTGGGGGGGCCCTTAGCACAGATACGCAGTATTTT
NA	TRBV9	NA	TRBJ2-2	CASSPRDFNTGELFF	TGTGCCAGCAGCCCAAGGGACTTCAACACCGGGGAGCTGTTTTTT
TRBD1	TRBV20-1	NA	TRBJ2-3	CSAHRGPATDTQYF	TGCAGTGCGCACAGGGGCCCCGCAACAGATACGCAGTATTTT
NA	TRBV7-8	many	TRBJ2-7	CASSLGTASYEQYF	TGTGCCAGCAGCTTGGGGACCGCTTCCTACGAGCAGTACTTC
NA	TRBV3-1	NA	TRBJ1-6	CATSGGDYSPLHF	TGTGCCACCTCGGGAGGGGATTATTCACCCCTCCACTTT
NA	TRBV6-2/TRBV6-3	NA	TRBJ1-6	CASTRDDDSPLHF	TGTGCCAGCACCCGGGACGACGATTCACCCCTCCACTTT
NA	TRBV5-1	few	TRBJ2-7	CASSFQGYTYEQYF	TGCGCCAGCAGCTTCCAGGGATATACCTACGAGCAGTACTTC
NA	TRBV7-8	few	TRBJ1-1	CASSLNSLDTEAFF	TGTGCCAGCAGCTTAAATTCTTTGGACACTGAAGCTTTCTTT
TRBD2	TRBV5-1	NA	TRBJ2-2	CASSLVGRETAFGELFF	TGCGCCAGCAGCTTGGTGGGGCGGGAGACTGCGTTCGGGGAGCTGTTTTTT
NA	TRBV11-2	many	TRBJ1-5	CASSRDTNQPQHF	TGTGCCAGCAGCCGGGACACCAATCAGCCCCAGCATTTT
TRBD1	TRBV11-3	NA	TRBJ2-7	CASRKGQGPYEQYF	TGTGCCAGCAGAAAAGGACAGGGCCCGTACGAGCAGTACTTC
TRBD1	TRBV20-1	few	TRBJ2-5	CSAQGQDKETQYF	TGCAGTGCCCAGGGACAGGATAAAGAGACCCAGTACTTC
TRBD2	TRBV25-1	few	TRBJ2-5	CASSEGLAGPQETQYF	TGTGCCAGCAGTGAGGGACTAGCGGGACCACAAGAGACCCAGTACTTC
NA	TRBV20-1	NA	TRBJ1-2	CSARGGEIYGYTF	TGCAGTGCTAGAGGGGGGGAGATCTATGGCTACACCTTC
NA	TRBV7-2	NA	TRBJ1-6	CASSLVGPLHF	TGTGCCAGCAGCCTAGTAGGACCCCTCCACTTT
NA	TRBV20-1	NA	TRBJ1-1	CSARAYGARNTEAFF	TGCAGTGCTAGAGCGTACGGGGCACGGAACACTGAAGCTTTCTTT
TRBD1	TRBV5-1	few	TRBJ1-2	CASSNGQGVITIGYTF	TGCGCCAGCAGCAACGGACAGGGGGTGATAACTATCGGCTACACCTTC
NA	TRBV11-1	NA	TRBJ2-3	CASRKTSTDTQYF	TGTGCCAGCAGGAAGACTAGCACAGATACGCAGTATTTT
TRBD1	TRBV14	few	TRBJ2-7	CASSQVDRDSEQYF	TGTGCCAGCAGCCAGGTTGACAGGGATTCCGAGCAGTACTTC
TRBD1	TRBV20-1	NA	TRBJ2-5	CSAMRQGFRETQYF	TGCAGTGCTATGAGACAGGGGTTTCGAGAGACCCAGTACTTC
NA	TRBV29-1	few	TRBJ2-5	CSVAARNQETQYF	TGCAGCGTTGCGGCCCGGAACCAAGAGACCCAGTACTTC
TRBD2	TRBV30	few	TRBJ2-4	CAWRSGGSKNIQYF	TGTGCCTGGAGGTCGGGAGGATCCAAAAACATTCAGTACTTC
NA	TRBV12-3/TRBV12-4	NA	TRBJ1-1	CASSLAGTQTEAFF	TGTGCCAGCAGTTTAGCCGGGACCCAGACTGAAGCTTTCTTT
NA	TRBV2	few	TRBJ2-6	CASSETGGFGANVLTF	TGTGCCAGCAGTGAAACGGGGGGCTTTGGGGCCAACGTCCTGACTTTC
NA	TRBV3-1	few	TRBJ2-3	CASSHGQSPSTDTQYF	TGTGCCAGCAGCCACGGACAGTCTCCTAGCACAGATACGCAGTATTTT
TRBD2	TRBV3-1	NA	TRBJ2-7	CASSQAASGNYEQYF	TGTGCCAGCAGCCAAGCGGCTAGCGGGAATTACGAGCAGTACTTC
NA	TRBV11-1	few	TRBJ2-5	CASSASLREETQYF	TGTGCCAGCAGCGCCAGCCTGAGGGAAGAGACCCAGTACTTC
NA	TRBV7-6	NA	TRBJ2-3	CASSYMSLADTQYF	TGTGCCAGCAGCTATATGTCCCTAGCGGATACGCAGTATTTT
TRBD2	TRBV2	NA	TRBJ2-1	CASGGLAGGRQGFYNEQFF	TGTGCCAGCGGAGGACTAGCGGGAGGCCGACAGGGGTTCTACAATGAGCAGTTCTTC
NA	TRBV5-1	few	TRBJ2-5	CASTPDSNQETQYF	TGCGCCAGCACCCCGGACAGTAACCAAGAGACCCAGTACTTC
NA	TRBV15	NA	TRBJ1-1	CATSRDLILGGAEAFF	TGTGCCACCAGCAGAGACCTAATCCTCGGGGGGGCTGAAGCTTTCTTT
NA	TRBV5-5	NA	TRBJ1-5	CASSPDGFDQPQHF	TGTGCCAGCAGCCCGGACGGATTCGATCAGCCCCAGCATTTT
TRBD1	TRBV12-3/TRBV12-4	few	TRBJ2-1	CASSLGQGGQFF	TGTGCCAGCAGTTTAGGACAGGGGGGGCAGTTCTTC
NA	TRBV5-1	NA	TRBJ1-1	CASSTQPGNTEAFF	TGCGCCAGCAGCACGCAACCGGGAAACACTGAAGCTTTCTTT
TRBD2	TRBV20-1	few	TRBJ2-1	CSARSGRADEQFF	TGCAGTGCTAGGAGCGGGAGGGCCGATGAGCAGTTCTTC
TRBD1	TRBV6-5	few	TRBJ1-5	CASSYTGEGQPQHF	TGTGCCAGCAGTTATACAGGGGAAGGTCAGCCCCAGCATTTT
TRBD1	TRBV27	few	TRBJ1-6	CASSGRTGGIPYNSPLHF	TGTGCCAGCAGTGGAAGGACAGGGGGCATCCCCTATAATTCACCCCTCCACTTT
NA	TRBV20-1	many	TRBJ2-3	CSVAETSTDTQYF	TGCAGTGTCGCGGAGACGAGCACAGATACGCAGTATTTT